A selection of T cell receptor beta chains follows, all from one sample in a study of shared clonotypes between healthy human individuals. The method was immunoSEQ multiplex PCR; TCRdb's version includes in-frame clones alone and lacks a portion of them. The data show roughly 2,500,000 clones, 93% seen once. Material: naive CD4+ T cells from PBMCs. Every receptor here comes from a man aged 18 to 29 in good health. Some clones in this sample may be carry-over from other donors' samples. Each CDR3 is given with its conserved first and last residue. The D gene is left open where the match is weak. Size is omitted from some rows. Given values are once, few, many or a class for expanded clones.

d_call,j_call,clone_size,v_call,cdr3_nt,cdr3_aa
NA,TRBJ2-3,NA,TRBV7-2,TGTGCCAGCAGCTTAGTTGGTCTAGCAGTTAGCACAGATACGCAGTATTTT,CASSLVGLAVSTDTQYF
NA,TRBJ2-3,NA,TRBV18,TGTGCCAGCTCACCACGGACCCATGCAGATACGCAGTATTTT,CASSPRTHADTQYF
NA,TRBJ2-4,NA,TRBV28,TGTGCCAGCAGTTTATTCCGGGGCGCCAAAAACATTCAGTACTTC,CASSLFRGAKNIQYF
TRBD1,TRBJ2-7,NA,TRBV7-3,TGTGCCAGCAGCTTATTGCCGGGACAGGGTGGGAACGAGCAGTACTTC,CASSLLPGQGGNEQYF
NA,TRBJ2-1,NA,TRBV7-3,TGTGCCAGCAGTCAAGCACGGGCCAAAAATGAGCAGTTCTTC,CASSQARAKNEQFF
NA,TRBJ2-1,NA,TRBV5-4,TGTGCCAGCAGCCTAGGGACTTACTCCTACAATGAGCAGTTCTTC,CASSLGTYSYNEQFF
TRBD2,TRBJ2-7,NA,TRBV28,TGTGCCAGCAGCGCGGGCGGGCTAGCGGGAGTCGAGCAGTACTTC,CASSAGGLAGVEQYF
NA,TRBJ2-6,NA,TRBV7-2,TGTGCCAGCAGCTTTTCGATGTCTGGGGCCAACGTCCTGACTTTC,CASSFSMSGANVLTF
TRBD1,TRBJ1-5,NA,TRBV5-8,TGTGCCAGCAGCCCCGCCGGACAGGGGAGTTTGGCCCAGCATTTT,CASSPAGQGSLAQHF
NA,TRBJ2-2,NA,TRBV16,TGTGCCAGCAGCCAATTGTACGGGGAGCTGTTTTTT,CASSQLYGELFF
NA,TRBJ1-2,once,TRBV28,TGTGCCAGCAGTCTCGCCACGGGGTCGAACTATGGCTACACCTTC,CASSLATGSNYGYTF
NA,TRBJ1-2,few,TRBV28,TGTGCCAGCACAGGGAGGTCCGGCTACACCTTC,CASTGRSGYTF
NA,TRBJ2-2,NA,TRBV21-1,TGTGCCAGCAGCAAAGTCACAGGGGGGTATATCGGGGAGCTGTTTTTT,CASSKVTGGYIGELFF
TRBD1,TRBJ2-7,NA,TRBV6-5,TGTGCCAGCAGCTCCCCAGGACAGGGGTCCGAGCAGTACTTC,CASSSPGQGSEQYF
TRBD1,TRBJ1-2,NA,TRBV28,TGTGCCAGCAGTTTATCCGGCCGACAGGGGGTCTATGGCTACACCTTC,CASSLSGRQGVYGYTF
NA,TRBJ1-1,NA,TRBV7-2,TGTGCCAGCAGCTTATCGGGTCCTGAAGCTTTCTTT,CASSLSGPEAFF
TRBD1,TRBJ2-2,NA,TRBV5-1,TGCGCCAGCAGCGGGACAGGGGCCGGGGAGCTGTTTTTT,CASSGTGAGELFF
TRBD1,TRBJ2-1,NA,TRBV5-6,TGTGCCAGCAGCCTCCGGCTCACCAAGGGGGCCGGTGAGCAGTTCTTC,CASSLRLTKGAGEQFF
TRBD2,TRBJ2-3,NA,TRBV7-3,TGTGCCAGCAGCTTAGGAAGACTAGCGGGCTCAGATACGCAGTATTTT,CASSLGRLAGSDTQYF
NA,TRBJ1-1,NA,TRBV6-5,TGTGCCAGCAGGGGGATGAGCACTGAAGCTTTCTTT,CASRGMSTEAFF
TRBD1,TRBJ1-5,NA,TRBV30,TGTGCCTGGAGTAGAAGCGACAGGGGTTCGCCCCAGCCCCAGCATTTT,CAWSRSDRGSPQPQHF
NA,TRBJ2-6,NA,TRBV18,TGTGCCAGCGCAGACCTACACTCTGGGGCCAACGTCCTGACTTTC,CASADLHSGANVLTF
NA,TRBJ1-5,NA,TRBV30,TGTGCCTGGAGTACATCACCAGGGCCCATCAATCAGCCCCAGCATTTT,CAWSTSPGPINQPQHF
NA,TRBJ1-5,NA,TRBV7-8,TGTGCCAGCAGCCTAGAGGGAGGGAATAGCAATCAGCCCCAGCATTTT,CASSLEGGNSNQPQHF
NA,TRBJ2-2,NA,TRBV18,TGTGCCAGCTCACCTCGGAGGACGCCGGGAATCGGGGAGCTGTTTTTT,CASSPRRTPGIGELFF
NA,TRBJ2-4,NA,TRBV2,TGTGCCAGCAGCGGAGTAGGGTCGGACATTCAGTACTTC,CASSGVGSDIQYF
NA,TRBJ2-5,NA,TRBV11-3,TGTGCCAGCAGCCCGACGGGAAACCAAGAGACCCAGTACTTC,CASSPTGNQETQYF